The rows below give T cell receptor beta chains drawn from one sample of a study of T cells in Graves' hyperthyroidism and ophthalmopathy. TCRdb analysed the multiplex PCR reads with MiXCR anew, one entry per CDR3 protein. The sample yields more than 550,000 distinct CDR3 sequences, nearly 45% seen once. The material sequenced was peripheral blood or thyroid tissue (not recorded which). These receptors originate from an adult man with Graves' disease, either hyperthyroidism or ophthalmopathy (not recorded which). The CDR3 runs from the conserved cysteine through the conserved F or W. Rows give clone size only sometimes, using once, few, many, or a class for an expanded clone.

clone size: NA
CDR3 length: 18
V gene: TRBV11-2
J gene: TRBJ1-6
CDR3 protein: CASSLERQGSSYNSPLHF

clone size: many
CDR3 length: 14
V gene: TRBV12-3/TRBV12-4
J gene: TRBJ2-5
CDR3 protein: CASSYPGTKETQYF

clone size: many
CDR3 length: 15
V gene: TRBV12-3/TRBV12-4
J gene: TRBJ1-5
CDR3 protein: CASSAGQGINQPQHF

clone size: few
CDR3 length: 14
V gene: TRBV5-8
J gene: TRBJ1-2
CDR3 protein: CASSLRGSGYGYTF

clone size: NA
CDR3 length: 18
V gene: TRBV7-9
J gene: TRBJ1-3
CDR3 protein: CASSLASWGRNSGNTIYF

clone size: NA
CDR3 length: 14
V gene: TRBV6-6
J gene: TRBJ2-3
CDR3 protein: CAISDLAGGDTQYF

clone size: NA
CDR3 length: 15
V gene: TRBV7-2
J gene: TRBJ1-1
CDR3 protein: CASSLVAGLNTEAFF

clone size: many
CDR3 length: 11
V gene: TRBV7-6
J gene: TRBJ1-1
CDR3 protein: CASSPTDEAFF

clone size: NA
CDR3 length: 15
V gene: TRBV2
J gene: TRBJ1-5
CDR3 protein: CASSFKQGWHQPQHF

clone size: many
CDR3 length: 12
V gene: TRBV20-1
J gene: TRBJ2-7
CDR3 protein: CSASPGGGEQYF

clone size: NA
CDR3 length: 14
V gene: TRBV20-1
J gene: TRBJ1-1
CDR3 protein: CSATSTGWGTEAFF

clone size: few
CDR3 length: 16
V gene: TRBV7-9
J gene: TRBJ1-1
CDR3 protein: CASRTGTGRMNTEAFF

clone size: NA
CDR3 length: 15
V gene: TRBV15
J gene: TRBJ1-5
CDR3 protein: CATRRDRGGDQPQHF

clone size: once
CDR3 length: 15
V gene: TRBV3-1
J gene: TRBJ1-2
CDR3 protein: CASSQDPSGFGGYTF

clone size: NA
CDR3 length: 15
V gene: TRBV7-3
J gene: TRBJ2-7
CDR3 protein: CASSPLAGVYNEQYF

clone size: NA
CDR3 length: 16
V gene: TRBV7-9
J gene: TRBJ2-7
CDR3 protein: CASSPVGLAGSYEQYF

clone size: NA
CDR3 length: 15
V gene: TRBV7-9
J gene: TRBJ2-7
CDR3 protein: CASSSDRASGYEQYF

clone size: many
CDR3 length: 15
V gene: TRBV7-9
J gene: TRBJ1-3
CDR3 protein: CASSRDRFSGNTIYF

clone size: NA
CDR3 length: 11
V gene: TRBV2
J gene: TRBJ1-4
CDR3 protein: CATSDAGKLFF

clone size: few
CDR3 length: 14
V gene: TRBV2
J gene: TRBJ1-5
CDR3 protein: CASSARDSNQPQHF

clone size: NA
CDR3 length: 18
V gene: TRBV19
J gene: TRBJ2-2
CDR3 protein: CASSIGELAGANTGELFF

clone size: NA
CDR3 length: 15
V gene: TRBV15
J gene: TRBJ2-5
CDR3 protein: CATSRGPGGGETQYF

clone size: few
CDR3 length: 15
V gene: TRBV7-9
J gene: TRBJ1-2
CDR3 protein: CASSLSIGVSLGYTF

clone size: NA
CDR3 length: 14
V gene: TRBV19
J gene: TRBJ1-5
CDR3 protein: CASRETGPNQPQHF

clone size: NA
CDR3 length: 14
V gene: TRBV24-1
J gene: TRBJ1-4
CDR3 protein: CATKGQSNTEKLFF

clone size: NA
CDR3 length: 16
V gene: TRBV24-1
J gene: TRBJ2-2
CDR3 protein: CATSETGQGNYGELFF

clone size: few
CDR3 length: 12
V gene: TRBV9
J gene: TRBJ1-3
CDR3 protein: CASRGDENTIYF

clone size: NA
CDR3 length: 16
V gene: TRBV7-2
J gene: TRBJ1-2
CDR3 protein: CASSLGVLGEGYGYTF

clone size: NA
CDR3 length: 14
V gene: TRBV5-1
J gene: TRBJ1-5
CDR3 protein: CASSRDTIPQPQHF

clone size: NA
CDR3 length: 14
V gene: TRBV7-9
J gene: TRBJ1-5
CDR3 protein: CASSSTGTDQPQHF

clone size: few
CDR3 length: 14
V gene: TRBV20-1
J gene: TRBJ1-5
CDR3 protein: CSASHQYSNQPQHF

clone size: NA
CDR3 length: 17
V gene: TRBV7-9
J gene: TRBJ1-4
CDR3 protein: CASSLNWDRTTNEKLFF

clone size: NA
CDR3 length: 15
V gene: TRBV10-2
J gene: TRBJ1-1
CDR3 protein: CASSLYGFSDTEAFF